This T cell receptor (beta chain) emerged from a study of radiation and T cells in renal cell carcinoma. Study-level findings and limits: Top tumor clonotypes rose in blood 2 weeks post-radiation, then contracted.

Comments on this clone: Its specificity is not known.

Here immunoSEQ multiplex PCR was the method, and the copy in TCRdb shows in-frame clones only, minus some. The sample carries approximately 80,000 clones, about nine tenths recorded once. This CDR3 is built from 16 residues. The V and J ends lost 0 bases and 5 bases, in that order; junction bases with no gene match: 9. Per germline, CDR1 SGHDT and CDR2 YYEEEE. Time point indicated: blood 4 weeks post-SBRT, at nephrectomy. As to treatment: 15 Gy SBRT to primary tumor, nephrectomy 4 weeks later. Nephrectomy followed 15 Gy stereotactic body radiation by 4 weeks. Radiation-treated patients gave blood at baseline, week 2 and week 4.

The J gene is TRBJ2-7, the V gene TRBV5-6; 9 positions agree with TRBD2. The sequence came from a woman in her 70s with renal cell carcinoma. The sequencing here drew on blood, taken from a patient whose treatment included radiotherapy and nephrectomy. CDR3: CASSLEMAGGPNEQYF. CDR3 sequence (DNA): TGTGCCAGCAGCTTGGAAATGGCGGGGGGGCCGAACGAGCAGTACTTC. The full variable domain, with the rest looked up from reference TRBV5-6 and TRBJ2-7, is DAGVTQSPTHLIKTRGQQVTLRCSPKSGHDTVSWYQQALGQGPQFIFQYYEEEERQRGNFPDRFSGHQFPNYSSELNVNALLLGDSALYLCASSLEMAGGPNEQYFGPGTRLTVT.